The 29 T cell receptor beta chains given below trace back to one sample, sequenced in a study of CD8 T cells in ankylosing spondylitis. TCRdb ran MiXCR on the 5' RACE reads and lists one entry per CDR3 protein. The sample has 150,000 to 200,000 distinct CDR3 sequences, 13% seen once; the top ten hold approximately 10%. The sample consisted of blood, either unsorted or a sorted T cell fraction (not recorded which). All receptors derive from a female donor with ankylosing spondylitis or in good health (not recorded which).

This clonotype was found many times. The chain joins TRBV15 to TRBJ1-4; 10 bases are shared with TRBD1. Germline-derived CDR1 and CDR2 are LNHNV and YYDKDF (reference sequence). V lost 6 bases to trimming and J lost 0 bases; unmatched junction nucleotides: 4. This CDR3 contains 16 residues. For the CDR3, the DNA is TGTGCCACCAGGACAGGGGGCTTTGCAACTAATGAAAAACTGTTTTTT. Translating gives CATRTGGFATNEKLFF.

This clonotype appeared many times. The CDR3, as DNA: TGTGCCAGCAGTTTCGAGGGTCAGCCCCAGCATTTT. The encoded protein is CASSFEGQPQHF. This chain links TRBV12-3 or TRBV12-4 with TRBJ1-5; no clear D. With 3 bases removed from V and 6 bases from J, the gap between germline ends came to 6 bases. This CDR3 has 12 amino acids.

This clonotype has at least ten counts. The gene calls are TRBV4-3 and TRBJ1-3; D might be TRBD1 (5 bases). Germline assignment: CDR1 LGHNA and CDR2 YSLEER. Trimming took off 0 bases at V and 1 base at J, with 10 bases between the two ends. This CDR3 has 16 residues. This chain's CDR3 is CASSQESPGSGNTIYF. The CDR3 coding sequence is TGCGCCAGCAGCCAAGAATCCCCAGGGTCTGGAAACACCATATATTTT.

A note on this clonotype: A much larger clone lies one base from this, so it may be a read error. The V call is TRBV29-1, the J call TRBJ2-1; D is perhaps TRBD1 (6 bases). Germline V gives CDR1 SQVTM, CDR2 ANQGSEA. This CDR3 comprises 14 residues. CDR3 sequence: CRVDSGDSYNEQFF. Written as DNA, the CDR3 is TGCCGCGTGGACTCAGGGGACTCCTACAATGAGCAGTTCTTC.

This clonotype has ten or more counts. The J gene is TRBJ2-3, the V gene TRBV9; 7 bases agree with TRBD2. CDR1 is SGDLS, CDR2 YYNGEE, per germline. Losses at the gene ends were 3 bases for V and 0 bases for J; bases not matched to a gene: 1. The CDR3 loop spans 14 amino acids. Written as DNA, the CDR3 is TGTGCCAGCAGCGATAGCGGGAGCACAGATACGCAGTATTTT. Protein: CASSDSGSTDTQYF. Full variable domain (missing parts from reference TRBV9 and TRBJ2-3): DSGVTQTPKHLITATGQRVTLRCSPRSGDLSVYWYQQSLDQGLQFLIQYYNGEERAKGNILERFSAQQFPDLHSELNLSSLELGDSALYFCASSDSGSTDTQYFGPGTRLTVL.

There are a few counts of this clonotype. This chain connects TRBV5-1 to TRBJ1-2; D not resolved. V was trimmed by 4 bases and J by 5 bases, leaving 9 bases between them. This CDR3 region has 12 residues. Germline V CDR1 and CDR2: SGHRS, YFSETQ. The CDR3 here is CASSQKGYGYTF. The CDR3 bases are TGCGCCAGCAGCCAGAAGGGATATGGCTACACCTTC.

This clonotype has at least ten counts. The chain couples TRBV3-1 to TRBJ2-2; TRBD1 might be the D (5 bases). Trimming took off 3 bases at V and 2 bases at J, with 10 bases between the two ends. Per germline, CDR1 LGHDT and CDR2 YNNKEL (reference sequence). The CDR3 consists of 15 residues. The CDR3 DNA reads TGTGCCAGCAGCCAGGGGCGGACAAACACCGGGGAGCTGTTTTTT. Its protein product is CASSQGRTNTGELFF.

This clonotype turned up a few times. The chain joins TRBV3-1 to TRBJ2-2; the match to TRBD2 covers 12 bases. V lost 0 bases, J lost 4 bases, and 3 bases stayed unmatched. The germline V gene has CDR1 LGHDT and CDR2 YNNKEL (reference sequence). The CDR3 runs 17 residues. CDR3 nucleotide sequence: TGTGCCAGCAGCCAAGATCGACTAGCGGGAGTCACCGGGGAGCTGTTTTTT. Amino acid sequence: CASSQDRLAGVTGELFF.

This clonotype was counted ten times or more. V gene TRBV12-3 or TRBV12-4 combines with J gene TRBJ2-5; TRBD2 matches at 9 bases. With V trimmed by 5 bases and J by 14 bases, 12 bases remained unmatched. The CDR3 sequence is 13 residues long. The CDR3 reads CASSPVQREVQYF. The CDR3 coding sequence is TGTGCCAGCAGTCCGGTCCAGCGGGAGGTCCAATACTTC.

The table lists this clonotype with a few counts. The V gene is TRBV27, the J gene TRBJ1-3, with no clear D. The CDR3 sequence is 13 residues long. Germline lookup yields CDR1 MNHEY and CDR2 SMNVEV (reference sequence). V lost 4 bases and J lost 0, with 4 bases in between. The chain's CDR3 is CASSWSSGNTIYF. In DNA, the CDR3 is TGTGCCAGCAGTTGGAGCTCTGGAAACACCATATATTTT.

The J gene is TRBJ2-7, the V gene TRBV7-2; D gene ambiguous. Germline CDR1 reads SGHTA; CDR2 reads FQGNSA. This CDR3 contains 14 residues. The V gene lost 5 bases and the J gene lost 0 bases, with 11 bases spanning the gap. The CDR3, as DNA: TGTGCCAGCAGCCCTCCTGGTTACTCCTACGAGCAGTACTTC. As protein: CASSPPGYSYEQYF.

This clonotype was observed many times. The chain links TRBV6-2 or TRBV6-3 to TRBJ2-7; D gene unclear. Trimming stripped 6 bases from V and 4 bases from J, with 19 bases between. The CDR3 totals 15 residues. Germline V gene lookup returns CDR1 MNHEY and CDR2 SVGEGT. The CDR3: CASRTRSRVGYEQYF. The CDR3 DNA is TGTGCCAGCAGAACCCGATCCCGAGTAGGATACGAGCAGTACTTC.

This clonotype occurred many times. V and J are TRBV7-3 and TRBJ2-6; maybe TRBD1 (6 bases). Germline CDR1 is SGHTA and CDR2 is FQGTGA. Trimming pared 4 bases from V and 3 bases from J, leaving 16 bases between. This CDR3 has 17 residues. CDR3 protein: CASSYSSGAFGANVLTF. In nucleotides, the CDR3 is TGTGCCAGCAGCTATAGTTCAGGGGCGTTTGGGGCCAACGTCCTGACTTTC.

This clonotype was seen many times. The chain employs TRBV29-1 and TRBJ2-7; 9 positions match TRBD1. The CDR3 has 12 amino acids. V shed 7 bases, J shed 3 bases, and the junction held 4 bases outside the gene matches. Germline V gives CDR1 SQVTM, CDR2 ANQGSEA. The CDR3 reads CSAEDRGYEQYF. For the CDR3, the DNA is TGCAGCGCTGAGGACAGGGGCTACGAGCAGTACTTC.

At least ten counts were recorded for this clonotype. The chain combines TRBV11-2 with TRBJ1-1; D is undetermined. Deletions cut 3 bases from V and 4 bases from J, with 9 bases between. CDR3 length: 13 amino acids. Germline values: CDR1 SGHAT, CDR2 FQNNGV. Written as DNA, the CDR3 is TGTGCCAGCAGCTTTCAGACGGGCACTGAAGCTTTCTTT. It codes for CASSFQTGTEAFF.

This clonotype has a single count. This may arise from a read error, as a much more abundant clone is one base away. This chain connects TRBV11-2 to TRBJ2-7; D could derive from TRBD1 or TRBD2 (5 bases each). Germline lookup yields CDR1 SGHAT and CDR2 FQNNGV. CDR3 length equals 16 residues. CDR3 sequence (DNA): TGTGCCAGCAGGCCTAATTCGGGACCGAGCTCCTCCGAGCAGTACTTC. It codes for CASRPNSGPSSSEQYF.

In this sample, this clonotype turned up many times. V is TRBV12-3 or TRBV12-4 and J is TRBJ2-3; weak D call: TRBD1 (6 bases). V lost 5 bases, J lost 0 bases, and 12 bases lay in between. This CDR3 contains 15 residues. The CDR3 DNA sequence: TGTGCCAGCAGTCGATCGGGACATAGCACAGATACGCAGTATTTT. This gives the protein CASSRSGHSTDTQYF.

This clonotype came up many times. The V gene is TRBV25-1, the J gene TRBJ1-3; D ambiguous. The germline V and J ends were trimmed by 7 bases and 0 bases, with 10 bases remaining between them. From germline, CDR1 is MGHDK and CDR2 SYGVNS. CDR3 size: 14 residues. The CDR3 sequence: CASNPQNSGNTIYF. CDR3 bases: TGTGCCAGCAATCCCCAGAACTCTGGAAACACCATATATTTT.

This clonotype was seen a few times. V gene TRBV7-9 combines with J gene TRBJ1-1; possible D gene TRBD1, 6 bases. The germline V and J ends were trimmed by 4 bases and 5 bases, with 14 bases remaining between them. CDR1 and CDR2 (germline): SEHNR, FQNEAQ (reference sequence). This CDR3 is 14 amino acids long. CDR3 loop: CASSSGTYETEAFF. For the CDR3, the DNA is TGTGCCAGCAGCTCGGGGACATACGAGACTGAAGCTTTCTTT.

This clonotype was recorded at least ten times. This chain connects TRBV24-1 to TRBJ1-2; D unclear. The germline V gene has CDR1 KGHDR and CDR2 SFDVKD. This CDR3 has 14 residues. Trimming stripped 1 base from V and 8 bases from J, with 13 bases between. DNA of the CDR3: TGTGCCACCAGTGATTTTTCGGACCCCGGAGGCTACACCTTC. Its protein product is CATSDFSDPGGYTF.

This clonotype was counted at least ten times. The chain recombines TRBV27 with TRBJ2-5; no clear D. The V gene lost 3 bases and the J gene lost 5 bases, with 10 bases spanning the gap. This CDR3 region has 13 residues. Germline-derived CDR1 and CDR2 are MNHEY and SMNVEV (reference sequence). The CDR3 nucleotides read TGTGCCAGCAGTTTCCGTGTAAGGGAGACCCAGTACTTC. Its protein product is CASSFRVRETQYF.

Points on this clonotype: Sequence at one end of the junction differs from germline and may be a read error. The V call is TRBV4-1, the J call TRBJ2-2; D remains unclear. The CDR3 spans 13 residues. Germline CDR1 and CDR2: MGHRA and YSYEKL. CDR3 coding DNA: TGCGTCAGCAGCCAAGATGGGGCCGGGGAGCTGTTTTTT. This encodes CVSSQDGAGELFF.

The sample holds many counts of this clonotype. This chain connects TRBV5-1 to TRBJ1-1, with 7 nucleotides matching TRBD1. J was trimmed by 0 bases and V by 4 bases; bases with no gene match: 3. The length of the CDR3 is 14 residues. From germline, CDR1 is SGHRS and CDR2 YFSETQ. CDR3 in amino acids: CASSRGTVNTEAFF. The CDR3 nucleotides read TGCGCCAGCAGCAGAGGGACAGTGAACACTGAAGCTTTCTTT.

This clonotype was observed at least ten times. The genes are TRBV7-9 and TRBJ1-1; D remains ambiguous. The CDR3 has 14 residues. The germline V gene encodes CDR1 SEHNR and CDR2 FQNEAQ (reference sequence). The ends were cut back, 7 bases at V and 4 bases at J, with 16 bases in the middle. CDR3 sequence (DNA): TGTGCCAGCATCCTCGGCGGGGATTTCACTGAAGCTTTCTTT. It translates to CASILGGDFTEAFF.

The chain employs TRBV20-1 and TRBJ1-6; 10 positions agree with TRBD1. J gave up 9 bases and V 3 bases, and 8 bases lay outside the gene matches. Looked up from germline, CDR1 is DFQATT and CDR2 is SNEGSKA (reference sequence). CDR3 size: 15 residues. The CDR3 sequence is CSARSGGQGSSPLHF. In nucleotides, the CDR3 is TGCAGTGCTAGGTCCGGGGGACAGGGGAGTTCACCCCTCCACTTT.

This clonotype was detected many times. J is TRBJ1-1 and V is TRBV28; the match to TRBD1 covers 9 bases. CDR1 and CDR2 from the germline V gene are MDHEN and SYDVKM. This CDR3 has 15 amino acids. V gave up 7 bases and J gave up 3 bases; unmatched junction bases: 9. In nucleotides, the CDR3 is TGTGCCAGCACCCTTGGGACAGGGCCGCACACTGAAGCTTTCTTT. The encoded protein is CASTLGTGPHTEAFF.

This clonotype showed up many times. The chain joins TRBV6-1 to TRBJ2-5, with D perhaps TRBD2 (6 bases). This CDR3 comprises 14 residues. Germline V lookup: CDR1 MNHNS, CDR2 SASEGT. Trimming took off 6 bases at V and 0 bases at J, with 11 bases between the two ends. CDR3 in amino acids: CASSPGTYQETQYF. CDR3 bases: TGTGCCAGCAGCCCCGGGACTTACCAAGAGACCCAGTACTTC.

J is TRBJ2-3 and V is TRBV3-1; 7 positions match TRBD2. The CDR3 loop spans 19 amino acids. Looked up from germline, CDR1 is LGHDT and CDR2 is YNNKEL (reference sequence). The V gene end was trimmed by 6 bases and the J gene end by 1 base; junction bases not matched to a gene: 19. CDR3 region: CASSPKTSRNPWGTDTQYF. The DNA for the CDR3 is TGTGCCAGCAGTCCCAAGACTAGCCGGAACCCTTGGGGCACAGATACGCAGTATTTT.

This clonotype was counted between two and nine times. J is TRBJ2-1 and V is TRBV14, with a weak D call TRBD2 (5 bases). The ends were cut back, 2 bases at V and 4 bases at J, with 18 bases in the middle. Germline V gene lookup returns CDR1 SGHDN and CDR2 FVKESK. CDR3 size: 17 residues. The CDR3 DNA reads TGTGCCAGCAGCCAACCTCCCGACTTCGCGGGTTACAATGAGCAGTTCTTC. Its protein product is CASSQPPDFAGYNEQFF. Combining the CDR3 with reference TRBV14 and TRBJ2-1 gives the whole variable domain EAGVTQFPSHSVIEKGQTVTLRCDPISGHDNLYWYRRVMGKEIKFLLHFVKESKQDESGMPNNRFLAERTGGTYSTLKVQPAELEDSGVYFCASSQPPDFAGYNEQFFGPGTRLTVL.